This T cell receptor (beta chain) was retrieved from a study of spatial heterogeneity in lung cancer. Described time point: sample taken at primary tumor resection. Whole RNA, isolated from tumor, nontumor lung or frozen PBMC, was sequenced without prior sorting. The ends were cut back, 3 bases at V and 5 bases at J, with 11 bases in the middle. CDR3 length: 13 residues. Looked up from germline, CDR1 is MDHEN and CDR2 is SYDVKM. TCRdb reprocessed the 5' RACE reads with MiXCR, giving one entry per CDR3 protein. This table holds tens of thousands of distinct CDR3 sequences, less than 15% found once. This clonotype occurred a few times.

The source of this sequence is a male donor with early-stage non-small cell lung cancer. The chain combines TRBV28 with TRBJ2-7, with D tentatively TRBD1 (6 bases). This material consisted of PBMCs, taken at surgery. The CDR3 nucleotides read TGTGCCAGCAGTTTGCTGGGGGCGGACGAGCAGTACTTC. It translates to CASSLLGADEQYF.